This TCR beta chain was sequenced during a study of metastatic and nonmetastatic thyroid tumors. Study summary: Repertoires were compared across blood and tumor or nodule tissue from malignant and benign thyroid patients. Study results and limitations: Malignant thyroid tumors reportedly exceeded benign nodules significantly in TCR beta diversity, with the difference appearing in blood and tumor.

CDR3 length: 12 amino acids. The germline V gene encodes CDR1 SNHLY and CDR2 FYNNEI. With 2 bases removed from V and 5 bases from J, the gap between germline ends came to 4 bases. In the authors' methods: Variation in CDR3 across clinicopathological groups served as the basis for constructing a distant-metastasis classifier in papillary thyroid cancer. TCRdb ran MiXCR on the PCR reads. The V and J calls and clone size are TCRdb's, not the authors'. Among tens of thousands of clones, approximately 18% were seen once, and the ten largest hold around 6.6%. Ten or more counts support this clone. The antigen is not known. The entire patient cohort was treatment-naive prior to thyroid surgery.

This sequence was found in a male donor with papillary thyroid cancer or a benign thyroid nodule (not recorded which). Some clones in this sample may be carry-over from other donors' samples. Sequenced input: blood. This chain links TRBV2 with TRBJ2-1; no definite D call. The CDR3 loop is CASSERNNEQFF. In DNA, the CDR3 is TGTGCCAGCAGTGAAAGGAACAATGAGCAGTTCTTC.